The 26 T cell receptor beta chains reported below all come from one sample, sequenced in a study of regulatory T cells in long-lasting Graves disease. In building TCR beta libraries, iRepertoire HTBI primers were used together with Arm-PCR of CDR3 regions. TCRdb passed the multiplex PCR reads through MiXCR, listing each CDR3 protein once. Of 400,000 to 500,000 distinct CDR3 sequences listed, approximately 22% are singletons. This sample's time point: persistent/refractory GD, antithyroid drugs over 5 years with positive TRAb. The TCR library was made from RNA that had been extracted from PBMCs in TRIzol. The sample consisted of peripheral blood mononuclear cells (PBMCs), taken when the disease was refractory, from a patient treated with antithyroid drugs. All receptors derive from a female donor with Graves disease.

The sample holds many counts of this clonotype. This chain uses TRBV2 with TRBJ1-5; D possibly corresponds to TRBD1 (5 bases). The CDR3 covers 15 residues. Germline V gene lookup returns CDR1 SNHLY and CDR2 FYNNEI. V was shortened by 3 bases and J by 5 bases, with 14 bases between the two germline ends. This chain's CDR3 is CASSDGGEKYQPQHF. The DNA of the CDR3 is TGTGCCAGCAGTGATGGGGGTGAAAAGTATCAGCCCCAGCATTTT.

This chain joins TRBV2 and TRBJ2-1; 8 bases agree with TRBD1. Germline-derived CDR1 and CDR2 are SNHLY and FYNNEI. This CDR3 comprises 14 residues. Trimming cost V 3 bases and J 8 bases; bases outside gene matches: 6. This CDR3 reads CASSDGTGRDEQFF. CDR3 sequence (DNA): TGTGCCAGCAGTGACGGGACAGGTCGGGATGAGCAGTTCTTC.

The genes are TRBV29-1 and TRBJ2-2, with D possibly TRBD1 on 5 matching bases. V shed 6 bases and J shed 1 base, with 9 bases lying between them. Germline CDR1 is SQVTM and CDR2 is ANQGSEA. There are 13 residues in the CDR3. The chain's CDR3 is CSVVDRNTGELFF. CDR3 in DNA: TGCAGCGTGGTCGACAGGAACACCGGGGAGCTGTTTTTT.

The CDR3 DNA reads TGCAGCGTTGAAGAAACCGGGACAACCTACGAGCAGTACTTC. Translated, it gives CSVEETGTTYEQYF. The chain joins TRBV29-1 to TRBJ2-7; weak D call: TRBD1 (6 bases). The ends were cut back, 0 bases at V and 2 bases at J, with 11 bases in the middle. CDR3 length: 14 amino acids. Germline loops: CDR1 SQVTM, CDR2 ANQGSEA.

The chain is built from TRBV24-1 and TRBJ2-7, with a weak D call TRBD2 (5 bases). V was pared by 8 bases and J by 0 bases, with 10 bases between. CDR1 and CDR2 (germline): KGHDR, SFDVKD. The CDR3 is 13 residues long. CDR3 DNA: TGTGCCACCATGGGCGGGCACTCCTACGAGCAGTACTTC. It is translated as CATMGGHSYEQYF.

V is TRBV7-9 and J is TRBJ1-1; D gene uncertain. CDR1 and CDR2 from the germline V gene are SEHNR and FQNEAQ (reference sequence). The CDR3 contains 12 residues. V lost 3 bases to trimming and J lost 10 bases, with 12 bases between them. The CDR3, as DNA: TGTGCCAGCAGCTTGGGTCAGGTCTTAGCTTTCTTT. This sequence encodes CASSLGQVLAFF.

Ten or more counts support this clonotype. The chain couples TRBV28 to TRBJ2-5; 10 nucleotides line up with TRBD2. The germline V gene has CDR1 MDHEN and CDR2 SYDVKM. V lost 8 bases, J lost 5 bases, and 17 bases stayed unmatched. This CDR3 comprises 17 residues. CDR3 bases: TGTGCCAGCGCCAAAAGGTGGACTAGCGGATGGTTGGAGACCCAGTACTTC. Translated: CASAKRWTSGWLETQYF. The whole variable domain, filled in from reference TRBV28 and TRBJ2-5, reads DVKVTQSSRYLVKRTGEKVFLECVQDMDHENMFWYRQDPGLGLRLIYFSYDVKMKEKGDIPEGYSVSREKKERFSLILESASTNQTSMYLCASAKRWTSGWLETQYFGPGTRLLVL.

The V call is TRBV19, the J call TRBJ2-7; 7 bases fit TRBD1. This CDR3 has 14 residues. The germline CDR1 and CDR2 sequences are LNHDA and SQIVND (reference sequence). The ends lost 8 bases at V and 2 bases at J; junction bases unmatched: 9. DNA for the CDR3: TGTGCCAGTGGGGAGACAGGGACAACCTACGAGCAGTACTTC. Amino acid sequence: CASGETGTTYEQYF.

The table lists this clonotype with many counts. The rearrangement links TRBV28 to TRBJ1-1, with D unresolved. CDR3 length: 14 residues. Germline V gene lookup returns CDR1 MDHEN and CDR2 SYDVKM. V was pared by 5 bases and J by 9 bases, with 19 bases between. CDR3 protein: CASSPRPFEGKAFF. CDR3 bases: TGTGCCAGCAGTCCTCGTCCATTCGAAGGTAAAGCTTTCTTT.

The rearrangement joins TRBV6-2 or TRBV6-3 to TRBJ2-1; TRBD1 is a possible D gene (7 bases). CDR3 length equals 15 residues. V was pared by 7 bases and J by 8 bases, with 21 bases between. The V gene's germline CDR1 is MNHEY and CDR2 SVGEGT. The CDR3 sequence: CASNRDSHWRDEQFF. The CDR3 nucleotides read TGTGCCAGCAACAGGGACAGCCACTGGAGGGATGAGCAGTTCTTC.

This clonotype was counted at least ten times. The chain links TRBV7-2 to TRBJ2-2; the D is unclear. Trimming removed 0 bases from V and 4 bases from J, with 12 bases in between. This CDR3 is built from 16 residues. Germline values: CDR1 SGHTA, CDR2 FQGNSA. The CDR3 here is CASSLASPASTGELFF. DNA of the CDR3: TGTGCCAGCAGCTTAGCGAGTCCAGCCAGCACCGGGGAGCTGTTTTTT.

This clonotype has just a few counts. The V and J genes are TRBV6-1 and TRBJ1-3; possibly TRBD1 for D (5 bases). The CDR3 covers 13 residues. V dropped 11 bases and J dropped 4 bases, with 15 bases sitting between them. Per germline, CDR1 MNHNS and CDR2 SASEGT. The CDR3 bases are TGTGCCGTAACGCTGGGGACGGGAAACACCATATATTTT. This encodes CAVTLGTGNTIYF.

This clonotype was seen only a few times. The J gene is TRBJ2-7, the V gene TRBV7-2, with D unresolved. Germline CDR1 SGHTA, CDR2 FQGNSA. The ends were cut back, 5 bases at V and 0 bases at J, with 11 bases in the middle. This CDR3 has 14 residues. Here the CDR3 DNA reads TGTGCCAGCAGCCTTTTCGGCGCCTCCTACGAGCAGTACTTC. Its protein product is CASSLFGASYEQYF.

Many counts were recorded for this clonotype. This chain links TRBV29-1 with TRBJ1-4; TRBD1 aligns across 7 bases. Germline V gene sequence: CDR1 SQVTM, CDR2 ANQGSEA. After removal of 3 bases from V and 5 bases from J, the junction contained 6 bases not matched to a gene. CDR3 length: 14 amino acids. The CDR3: CSVDTGEANEKLFF. The CDR3 DNA reads TGCAGCGTTGACACAGGGGAGGCAAATGAAAAACTGTTTTTT.

This clonotype has at least ten counts. The chain joins TRBV30 to TRBJ2-7; 10 bases line up with TRBD2. The CDR3 is made up of 14 amino acids. Trimming cost V 5 bases and J 3 bases; bases outside gene matches: 7. In germline, CDR1 is GTSNPN, CDR2 SVGIG (reference sequence). The CDR3: CAWSSASGSYEQYF. The CDR3 region has the DNA TGTGCCTGGTCTTCGGCTAGCGGGAGCTACGAGCAGTACTTC.

This clonotype has just a few counts. This chain uses TRBV13 with TRBJ2-5; tentatively, D is TRBD2 (6 bases). The DNA end is more similar to TRBJ2-7, so the J call may be wrong. The CDR3 spans 15 residues. Germline loops: CDR1 PRHDT, CDR2 FYEKMQ (reference sequence). The CDR3 sequence: CASSLGREWGYEQYF. CDR3 coding DNA: TGTGCCAGCAGTCTAGGACGGGAGTGGGGCTACGAGCAGTACTTC.

This clonotype was recorded many times. The V and J genes are TRBV28 and TRBJ2-2; D not certain. Germline-derived CDR1 and CDR2 are MDHEN and SYDVKM. Trimming removed 6 bases from V and 6 bases from J, with 8 bases in between. The CDR3 loop spans 12 amino acids. Here the CDR3 reads CASRLMPGELFF. The CDR3 region has the DNA TGTGCCAGCAGATTAATGCCCGGGGAGCTGTTTTTT.

This clonotype was detected only a few times. The rearrangement links TRBV18 to TRBJ1-2; a possible D gene is TRBD1 (6 bases). Germline V gene data show CDR1 as KGHSH and CDR2 as LQKENI. The CDR3 is made up of 15 amino acids. Trimming stripped 2 bases from V and 4 bases from J, with 14 bases between. The CDR3 protein is CASSPSEARGYGYTF. Here the CDR3 DNA reads TGTGCCAGCTCACCATCGGAAGCCAGGGGCTATGGCTACACCTTC.

This clonotype was observed at least ten times. The J gene is TRBJ2-7, the V gene TRBV28; 9 nucleotides match TRBD1. Trimming cost V 5 bases and J 5 bases; bases outside gene matches: 13. This CDR3 contains 16 residues. The V gene's germline CDR1 is MDHEN and CDR2 SYDVKM. The CDR3 sequence: CASSTRAGTGFHEQYF. The DNA of the CDR3 is TGTGCCAGCAGTACCCGTGCCGGGACAGGGTTCCACGAGCAGTACTTC.

The genes are TRBV6-1 and TRBJ2-7; 7 positions match TRBD2. Per germline, CDR1 MNHNS and CDR2 SASEGT. This CDR3 has 17 amino acids. Trimming cost V 5 bases and J 3 bases; bases outside gene matches: 16. The CDR3, as DNA: TGTGCCAGCAGTCCACCCCTAATGGAGGGGAGGGTCTACGAGCAGTACTTC. This gives the protein CASSPPLMEGRVYEQYF.

This clonotype has more than one count but fewer than ten. V is TRBV25-1 and J is TRBJ1-6, with D perhaps matching TRBD1 (6 bases). Trimming took off 1 base at V and 7 bases at J, with 17 bases between the two ends. Germline assignment: CDR1 MGHDK and CDR2 SYGVNS. This CDR3 has 17 residues. The CDR3 sequence is CASSEFFTGTTNSPLHF. CDR3 bases: TGTGCCAGCAGTGAATTCTTTACCGGGACAACAAATTCACCCCTCCACTTT.

This clonotype turned up a few times. CDR3 sequence: CASSLNWRQGPGNTIYF. In DNA, the CDR3 is TGTGCCAGCAGCTTAAATTGGAGACAGGGGCCTGGAAACACCATATATTTT. The rearrangement joins TRBV7-2 to TRBJ1-3; 8 nucleotides line up with TRBD1. The CDR3 has 17 residues. Per the germline V gene, CDR1 is SGHTA and CDR2 is FQGNSA. V lost 2 bases to trimming and J lost 2 bases; unmatched junction nucleotides: 8.

The V call is TRBV27, the J call TRBJ1-5, with D unresolved. CDR3 length: 12 residues. CDR1 is MNHEY, CDR2 SMNVEV, per germline (reference sequence). The V end was cut by 10 bases, the J end by 9 bases, with 16 bases between. DNA of the CDR3: TGTGCCAACCAGTGGGGATCTGGGCCCCAGCATTTT. This encodes CANQWGSGPQHF.

In its sample, this clonotype was seen many times. The chain has TRBV6-2 or TRBV6-3 and TRBJ1-6, with D perhaps TRBD1 (6 bases). The germline V gene has CDR1 MNHEY and CDR2 SVGEGT. The germline V and J ends were trimmed by 4 bases and 7 bases, with 14 bases remaining between them. This CDR3 is 15 amino acids long. CDR3 sequence: CASSSYRTDNSPLHF. The CDR3 coding sequence is TGTGCCAGCAGTTCCTACCGGACAGACAATTCACCCCTCCACTTT.

A note on this clonotype: Since a much larger clone is just one base distant, this may be a read error. V is TRBV20-1 and J is TRBJ2-7; D tentatively reads TRBD1 or TRBD2 (6 bases each). The CDR3 has 12 residues. Germline-derived CDR1 and CDR2 are DFQATT and SNEGSKA (reference sequence). Here the CDR3 DNA reads TGCAGTGCTAAGGGGGACTCCTACGAGCAGCACTTC. Translating it yields CSAKGDSYEQHF.

This clonotype has more than one count but fewer than ten. This chain joins TRBV15 and TRBJ2-3, with unresolved D. V shed 0 bases and J shed 6 bases, with 16 bases lying between them. CDR3 length equals 16 residues. Germline V gives CDR1 LNHNV, CDR2 YYDKDF (reference sequence). The CDR3 is CATSRERPERSDTQYF. The CDR3 nucleotides read TGTGCCACCAGCAGAGAGAGGCCAGAACGATCGGATACGCAGTATTTT.